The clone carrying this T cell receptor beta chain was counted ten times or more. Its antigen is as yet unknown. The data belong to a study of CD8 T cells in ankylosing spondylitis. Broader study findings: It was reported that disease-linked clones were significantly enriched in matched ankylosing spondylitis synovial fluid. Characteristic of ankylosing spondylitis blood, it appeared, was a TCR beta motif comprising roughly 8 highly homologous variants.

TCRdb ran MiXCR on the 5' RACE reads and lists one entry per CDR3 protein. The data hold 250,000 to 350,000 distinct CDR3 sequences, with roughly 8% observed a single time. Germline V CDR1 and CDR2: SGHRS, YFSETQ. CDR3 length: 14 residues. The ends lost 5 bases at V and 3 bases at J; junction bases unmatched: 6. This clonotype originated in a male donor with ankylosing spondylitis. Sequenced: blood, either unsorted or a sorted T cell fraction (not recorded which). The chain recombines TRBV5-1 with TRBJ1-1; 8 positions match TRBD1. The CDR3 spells CASSSQGADTEAFF. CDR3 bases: TGCGCCAGCAGTTCCCAGGGGGCAGACACTGAAGCTTTCTTT.